Following are 13 T cell receptor beta chains from one sample sequenced in a study of OX40 agonist ivuxolimab in advanced cancers. Assay: immunoSEQ multiplex PCR; the TCRdb copy retains only in-frame clones and omits some. The sample records roughly 86,000 clones, roughly 92% being singletons. This specimen consisted of CD4+ or CD8+ T cells sorted from blood, obtained in a trial of the OX40 agonist ivuxolimab. The receptors were gathered from an adult with an advanced solid tumor such as melanoma, head and neck, liver or kidney cancer.

V is TRBV10-3 and J is TRBJ2-5; TRBD1 aligns across 7 bases. The germline V gene encodes CDR1 ENHRY and CDR2 SYGVKD. V gave up 4 bases and J gave up 5 bases; unmatched junction bases: 10. This CDR3 has 15 residues. The CDR3 loop is CAISGGRGSGETQYF. CDR3 bases: TGTGCCATCAGTGGTGGCAGGGGGTCAGGTGAGACCCAGTACTTC.

This sequence joins TRBV19 and TRBJ2-3; TRBD1 aligns across 7 bases. J lost 3 bases, V lost 0 bases, and 3 bases had no gene match. The germline V gene has CDR1 LNHDA and CDR2 SQIVND (reference sequence). There are 15 residues in the CDR3. CDR3 sequence: CASSIEGGRTDTQYF. The CDR3 DNA is TGTGCCAGTAGTATAGAAGGGGGCCGGACAGATACGCAGTATTTT.

V is TRBV4-1 and J is TRBJ2-3; TRBD2 agrees at 14 bases. Germline V gives CDR1 MGHRA, CDR2 YSYEKL. This CDR3 is 18 amino acids long. J lost 6 bases, V lost 0 bases, and 8 bases had no gene match. The CDR3 region is CASSQDRAGLAGADTQYF. The CDR3 DNA reads TGCGCCAGCAGCCAAGATAGGGCGGGACTAGCGGGAGCTGATACGCAGTATTTT.

The chain employs TRBV28 and TRBJ2-3; D is uncertain. The CDR3 length is 14 residues. Trimming left V 6 bases short and J 0 bases short, with 10 bases between. CDR1 is MDHEN, CDR2 SYDVKM, per germline. CDR3 protein: CASSSVFSTDTQYF. For the CDR3, the DNA is TGTGCCAGCAGCTCCGTCTTTAGCACAGATACGCAGTATTTT.

This sequence joins TRBV30 and TRBJ1-5, with D hard to call. The germline gives CDR1 GTSNPN, CDR2 SVGIG (reference sequence). Trimming took off 1 base at V and 7 bases at J, with 8 bases between the two ends. The length of the CDR3 is 12 residues. The CDR3 region is CAWSGGRQPQHF. The CDR3 DNA sequence: TGTGCCTGGAGTGGTGGTCGGCAGCCCCAGCATTTT.

The CDR3 spells CASSLEGGSYGYTF. The CDR3 DNA sequence: TGTGCCAGCAGCTTAGAGGGGGGATCCTATGGCTACACCTTC. The chain carries TRBV7-9 and TRBJ1-2; D possibly corresponds to TRBD1 (6 bases). The V end lost 1 base, the J end lost 4 bases, and 10 bases lay between the germline ends. CDR1 is SEHNR and CDR2 is FQNEAQ in the germline V gene (reference sequence). This CDR3 contains 14 residues.

CDR3 region: CASSPLQFSVYEQYF. The CDR3 DNA sequence: TGTGCCAGCAGTCCTCTTCAGTTCAGTGTCTACGAGCAGTACTTC. The chain employs TRBV28 and TRBJ2-7; D not certain. This CDR3 has 15 residues. Looked up from germline, CDR1 is MDHEN and CDR2 is SYDVKM. The V end lost 5 bases, the J end lost 3 bases, and 17 bases lay between the germline ends.

The chain couples TRBV14 to TRBJ2-1; 9 nucleotides align to TRBD2. Germline lookup yields CDR1 SGHDN and CDR2 FVKESK. This CDR3 has 16 residues. The trim removed 2 bases at V and 5 bases at J, leaving 7 bases unmatched. The CDR3 loop is CASSQLAGAAHNEQFF. The CDR3 region has the DNA TGTGCCAGCAGCCAATTAGCGGGGGCGGCCCACAATGAGCAGTTCTTC.

The J gene is TRBJ2-7, the V gene TRBV9; tentatively, D is TRBD2 (5 bases). V lost 4 bases, J lost 1 base, and 9 bases lay in between. Germline V CDR1 and CDR2: SGDLS, YYNGEE. The CDR3 is made up of 13 amino acids. The CDR3 reads CASSPRGSYEQYF. CDR3 DNA: TGTGCCAGCAGCCCGCGCGGGTCCTACGAGCAGTACTTC.

The chain has TRBV7-2 and TRBJ1-3; TRBD1 matches 7 bases. CDR1 and CDR2 from the germline V gene are SGHTA and FQGNSA. Unmatched junction bases numbered 8, after V lost 3 bases and J lost 0 bases. The CDR3 runs to 17 residues. DNA of the CDR3: TGTGCCAGCAGCTTGTCTTTTGGGACAGTCTCTGGAAACACCATATATTTT. Translation: CASSLSFGTVSGNTIYF.

The gene calls are TRBV2 and TRBJ1-1; weak D call: TRBD1 (6 bases). The germline V and J ends were trimmed by 6 bases and 5 bases, with 16 bases remaining between them. CDR3 size: 14 residues. CDR1 and CDR2 (germline): SNHLY, FYNNEI. The chain's CDR3 is CASRGIGGRTEAFF. For the CDR3, the DNA is TGTGCCAGCAGGGGAATCGGGGGGCGGACTGAAGCTTTCTTT.

This chain joins TRBV5-1 and TRBJ1-1; 10 bases map to TRBD1. The CDR3 is made up of 16 amino acids. Germline-derived CDR1 and CDR2 are SGHRS and YFSETQ. The trim removed 1 base at V and 0 bases at J, leaving 3 bases unmatched. CDR3 coding DNA: TGCGCCAGCAGCTTGCAGGGGACAGGGGTGAACACTGAAGCTTTCTTT. Its protein is CASSLQGTGVNTEAFF.

The rearrangement joins TRBV7-8 to TRBJ2-3, with 13 bases matching TRBD2. Germline V gives CDR1 SGHVS, CDR2 FQNEAQ. The ends lost 5 bases at V and 5 bases at J; junction bases unmatched: 7. CDR3 length: 16 residues. CDR3 nucleotides: TGTGCCAGCAGCCCTACTAGCGGGAGGGTAGGAGATACGCAGTATTTT. Translation gives CASSPTSGRVGDTQYF.